This T cell receptor beta chain was retrieved from a study of blood T cell repertoires in COVID-19 (dated by TCRdb to the early 2020s). With respect to the entire study: Samples from collaborators originated in the United States, Italy and Spain and spanned both the acute and convalescent phases of COVID-19. HLA class I and class II types, where available, came from metadata supplied by the sample provider rather than from assay-based typing. Samples were obtained from the ongoing ImmuneRACE study (first 160 participants) and from 950 to 1,500 subjects provided by 6 global collaborators. The repertoires were released in a freely available public database meant as a resource for research on the immune response to SARS-CoV-2. Subjects who had been exposed to COVID-19, were actively infected with it, or had recovered from it provided the deeply sampled blood TCRbeta repertoires that made up the dataset. Sample metadata almost always included a de-identified subject ID, COVID-19 status, age in years and sex. The prospective study material was composed of cDNA or gDNA derived from T cells, B-cell-depleted T cells, or PBMCs.

The germline V gene provides CDR1 SGHTA and CDR2 FQGNSA. The junction shows trimming of 1 base on V and 1 base on J, plus 17 bases between the germline ends. The CDR3 holds 17 amino acids from the cysteine to the phenylalanine. Here the CDR3 DNA is all that survives: 51 bases in frame from base 1. TCRbeta CDR3 regions were amplified from genomic DNA by means of the immunoSEQ Assay, a bias-controlled multiplex PCR. The authors' analysis ran thus. The number of nucleated cells in each sample was estimated from the amplification of reference gene primers within the assay. Sequence reads were collapsed and filtered to measure the absolute abundance of every unique TCRbeta CDR3 rearrangement. For each sample, productive Simpson clonality was calculated by taking the square root of Simpson's diversity index across productive rearrangements. Entries here come from immuneACCESS through TCRdb and include only in-frame sequences with V and J called. Some clones fail to appear in such tables; in the studies checked, an unresolved V gene covers under half of the shortfall, and the cause of the remainder is unknown. Clonal size and the V and J genes are those of that table, whereas D and trimming came from the DNA. The sample table holds 130,000 or so clones, of which about 88% were seen once. Jointly, the top ten make up around 2.4% of the sample.

For this clone: The clone's antigen remains unknown. No much larger clone is present one base from it, and per-base qualities are unavailable.

The investigation overall reported the following: The amount of clinical and demographic metadata varied by source and participant and was provided uncurated.

In the prospective study, participants were 18 to 89 years old, resided in about two dozen geographic areas of the United States, and were enrolled through a virtual design. In the prospective study, participants were assigned to cohorts based on the clinical history participants reported in a screening survey and a study questionnaire. Each participant in the prospective study had whole blood, serum and a nasopharyngeal or oropharyngeal swab collected by mobile phlebotomists. Additional blood draws and questionnaires over a 2-month period could optionally be provided by prospective study participants. Before DNA extraction, prospective study blood samples were shipped either frozen or at room temperature.

Sequenced sample: PBMCs or T cells enriched from blood (not recorded which). The rearranged chain carries TRBV7-2 and TRBJ2-7, and possibly TRBD2, on 7 matching bases. The clonotype originates from a man aged 35 to 55 with acute COVID-19. This receptor has the CDR3 CASSLDYGGLSSYEQYF. The sequenced DNA is TGTGCCAGCAGCTTAGATTACGGGGGGCTTTCATCCTACGAGCAGTACTTC.